These 21 T cell receptor beta chains were all obtained from the same sample, sequenced in a study of blood T cell repertoires in COVID-19. Some clones are missing from TCRdb's copy, which holds only in-frame ones; the method was immunoSEQ multiplex PCR. The sample holds 200,000 to 250,000 clones, 86% seen once. Sequenced: peripheral blood. These receptor sequences come from a woman over 75 with COVID-19, enrolled during active disease.

The J gene is TRBJ1-1, the V gene TRBV5-5, with D hard to call. CDR1 SGHKS and CDR2 YYEKEE come from the germline V gene (reference sequence). CDR3 size: 14 residues. Deletions cut 0 bases from V and 7 bases from J, with 13 bases between. The CDR3 reads CASSLEVNRFEAFF. Written as DNA, the CDR3 is TGTGCCAGCAGCTTGGAAGTCAATCGGTTTGAAGCTTTCTTT.

The chain combines TRBV5-1 with TRBJ2-1; D possibly corresponds to TRBD1 (5 bases). Germline-derived CDR1 and CDR2 are SGHRS and YFSETQ. The CDR3 has 15 amino acids. V gave up 5 bases and J gave up 2 bases, with 14 bases separating them. The CDR3 reads CASRGQVVAYNEQFF. CDR3 DNA: TGCGCCAGCAGGGGGCAGGTGGTGGCCTACAATGAGCAGTTCTTC. The full variable domain, its missing parts supplied by reference TRBV5-1 and TRBJ2-1, is KAGVTQTPRYLIKTRGQQVTLSCSPISGHRSVSWYQQTPGQGLQFLFEYFSETQRNKGNFPGRFSGRQFSNSRSEMNVSTLELGDSALYLCASRGQVVAYNEQFFGPGTRLTVL.

As concerns this clone: Within the sample, other DNA sequences also encode this same CDR3. The genes are TRBV27 and TRBJ2-7, with 13 bases matching TRBD2. Germline CDR1 is MNHEY and CDR2 is SMNVEV (reference sequence). Trimming cost V 6 bases and J 4 bases; bases outside gene matches: 0. The CDR3 is made up of 13 amino acids. The CDR3 nucleotides read TGTGCCAGCAGGACTAGCGGGGGGTACGAGCAGTACTTC. Its translation is CASRTSGGYEQYF.

This clone was seen only a few times. The chain is built from TRBV2 and TRBJ1-1; weak D call: TRBD1 (5 bases). Trimming removed 6 bases from V and 1 base from J, with 12 bases in between. The germline CDR1 and CDR2 sequences are SNHLY and FYNNEI. The CDR3 covers 14 residues. In nucleotides, the CDR3 is TGTGCCAGCAGCCAGACAGAAAGGAACACTGAAGCTTTCTTT. Encoded protein: CASSQTERNTEAFF.

The genes are TRBV5-8 and TRBJ1-1; TRBD1 matches at 9 bases. There are 19 residues in the CDR3. The V gene end was trimmed by 6 bases and the J gene end by 1 base; junction bases not matched to a gene: 19. Looked up from germline, CDR1 is SGHTS and CDR2 is YDEGEE. CDR3 DNA: TGTGCCAGCACTTCCGTGGGGCGACAGGGGGTCAAACCGAACACTGAAGCTTTCTTT. Translating it yields CASTSVGRQGVKPNTEAFF.

Written as DNA, the CDR3 is TGTGCCGGGGGGGGGAGCAATCAGCCCCAGCATTTT. It translates to CAGGGSNQPQHF. The J gene is TRBJ1-5, the V gene TRBV10-3; TRBD1 is a possible D gene (5 bases). The CDR3 is made up of 12 amino acids. Germline CDR1 ENHRY, CDR2 SYGVKD. The V gene lost 11 bases and the J gene lost 1 base, with 9 bases spanning the gap.

V usage is TRBV7-5 and J usage is TRBJ1-1; the table's D gene call, TRBD1, was not cross checked with the DNA. TRBV7-5 is a documented pseudogene. The length of the CDR3 is 16 residues. CDR3: CVRSLRQGGLNTEAFF. Here the CDR3 DNA reads TGTGTCAGAAGCCTAAGACAGGGGGGGTTGAACACTGAAGCTTTCTTT.

The chain uses TRBV3-1 (or the pseudogene TRBV3-2) and TRBJ2-3; TRBD2 matches 13 bases. CDR1 is LGHDT and CDR2 is YNNKEL in the germline V gene (reference sequence). Trimming took 3 bases from V and 4 from J; bases not matched to a gene: 4. The CDR3 runs 16 residues. The CDR3, as DNA: TGTGCCAGCAGCCATCTGACTAGCGGGGGGTCAGATACGCAGTATTTT. This codes for CASSHLTSGGSDTQYF.

This clone came up a few times. The genes are TRBV5-6 and TRBJ2-3; D may be TRBD2 (5 bases). CDR1 and CDR2 from the germline V gene are SGHDT and YYEEEE. This CDR3 is built from 18 residues. V was trimmed by 0 bases and J by 2 bases, leaving 19 bases between them. The chain's CDR3 is CASSLAGDLPGSTDTQYF. As DNA, the CDR3 is TGTGCCAGCAGCTTGGCGGGTGACCTACCGGGATCCACAGATACGCAGTATTTT.

The chain combines TRBV19 with TRBJ1-1; D not certain. Per the germline V gene, CDR1 is LNHDA and CDR2 is SQIVND (reference sequence). The CDR3 has 14 residues. V gave up 3 bases and J gave up 1 base, with 9 bases separating them. CDR3 coding DNA: TGTGCCAGTAGTATTCCCCTGTCGAACACTGAAGCTTTCTTT. Translated: CASSIPLSNTEAFF.

The chain is built from TRBV19 and TRBJ1-4, with TRBD1 matching 9 bases. Germline V lookup: CDR1 LNHDA, CDR2 SQIVND (reference sequence). Trimming removed 4 bases from V and 5 bases from J; junction bases left unmatched: 8. CDR3 length: 16 residues. The CDR3 spells CASSRNSGQGNEKLFF. CDR3 in DNA: TGTGCCAGTAGTAGGAATTCGGGACAGGGAAATGAAAAACTGTTTTTT. Based on the CDR3 plus reference TRBV19 and TRBJ1-4, the full variable domain is DGGITQSPKYLFRKEGQNVTLSCEQNLNHDAMYWYRQDPGQGLRLIYYSQIVNDFQKGDIAEGYSVSREKKESFPLTVTSAQKNPTAFYLCASSRNSGQGNEKLFFGSGTQLSVL.

This clone was detected only once. The J gene is TRBJ1-5, the V gene TRBV19, with 9 bases matching TRBD1. In germline, CDR1 is LNHDA, CDR2 SQIVND (reference sequence). CDR3 size: 17 residues. Trimming removed 5 bases from V and 7 bases from J; junction bases left unmatched: 15. The CDR3 region is CASSDDRGDPISQPQHF. DNA for the CDR3: TGTGCCAGTAGTGACGACAGGGGGGACCCCATTAGCCAGCCCCAGCATTTT.

The chain recombines TRBV5-6 with TRBJ2-1, with 7 bases identical to TRBD2. CDR1 and CDR2 from the germline V gene are SGHDT and YYEEEE. CDR3 length equals 15 residues. The V segment lost 2 bases and the J segment 5 bases; nucleotides outside the gene matches: 7. This chain's CDR3 is CASSFLAVTNNEQFF. CDR3 DNA sequence: TGTGCCAGCAGCTTCCTAGCGGTAACGAACAATGAGCAGTTCTTC.

This clone has only a few counts. The rearrangement links TRBV19 to TRBJ2-3, with D possibly being TRBD2 (6 bases). The CDR3 length is 14 residues. Germline V gene data show CDR1 as LNHDA and CDR2 as SQIVND (reference sequence). Trimming cost V 5 bases and J 0 bases, with 9 bases left between them. CDR3 loop: CASSDGTSTDTQYF. The DNA for the CDR3 is TGTGCCAGTAGTGACGGGACTAGCACAGATACGCAGTATTTT.

The chain recombines TRBV19 with TRBJ2-1; the match to TRBD2 covers 9 bases. Per the germline V gene, CDR1 is LNHDA and CDR2 is SQIVND (reference sequence). The CDR3 consists of 15 residues. V shed 6 bases, J shed 5 bases, and the junction held 8 bases outside the gene matches. CDR3 nucleotides: TGTGCCAGTAGCATACTAGCGGGCTCTGACAATGAGCAGTTCTTC. Translated: CASSILAGSDNEQFF.

Concerning this clone: The identical CDR3 is also encoded by other nucleotide sequences in the sample. CDR3 sequence: CASSVGPGDSPLHF. The DNA for the CDR3 is TGTGCCAGCAGCGTAGGTCCCGGGGATTCACCCCTCCACTTT. This rearrangement joins TRBV9 to TRBJ1-6; D is uncertain. The CDR3 contains 14 residues. Trimming cost V 0 bases and J 8 bases, with 9 bases left between them. Germline V gene lookup returns CDR1 SGDLS and CDR2 YYNGEE. Based on the CDR3 plus reference TRBV9 and TRBJ1-6, the full variable domain is DSGVTQTPKHLITATGQRVTLRCSPRSGDLSVYWYQQSLDQGLQFLIQYYNGEERAKGNILERFSAQQFPDLHSELNLSSLELGDSALYFCASSVGPGDSPLHFGNGTRLTVT.

The genes are TRBV30 and TRBJ1-4, with TRBD1 matching over 9 bases. The junction had 5 bases not matched to a gene; V was cut back by 2 bases and J by 7 bases. Germline assignment: CDR1 GTSNPN and CDR2 SVGIG (reference sequence). The CDR3 extends over 14 amino acids. The DNA for the CDR3 is TGTGCCTGGAGTTCGGGACAGGGTGGTGAAAAACTGTTTTTT. Translated, it gives CAWSSGQGGEKLFF.

This rearrangement joins TRBV29-1 to TRBJ1-1, with 8 positions matching TRBD1. The length of the CDR3 is 13 residues. V lost 7 bases to trimming and J lost 1 base; unmatched junction nucleotides: 5. Germline V CDR1 and CDR2: SQVTM, ANQGSEA. The CDR3 here is CSARTGRNTEAFF. CDR3 nucleotides: TGCAGCGCCCGGACAGGGAGGAACACTGAAGCTTTCTTT.

This chain joins TRBV5-1 and TRBJ1-5, with D tentatively TRBD1 (5 bases). This CDR3 has 16 amino acids. Trimming took off 4 bases at V and 2 bases at J, with 16 bases between the two ends. Germline V gives CDR1 SGHRS, CDR2 YFSETQ. The chain's CDR3 is CASSPEGQGGNQPQHF. In nucleotides, the CDR3 is TGCGCCAGCAGCCCGGAGGGGCAGGGCGGCAATCAGCCCCAGCATTTT.

The genes are TRBV19 and TRBJ1-1, with 7 bases matching TRBD1. V lost 10 bases, J lost 0 bases, and 11 bases stayed unmatched. This CDR3 is built from 15 residues. The germline CDR1 and CDR2 sequences are LNHDA and SQIVND (reference sequence). The CDR3 nucleotides read TGTGCCACCAAGGGTGGGGGACAGCTGAACACTGAAGCTTTCTTT. Its protein product is CATKGGGQLNTEAFF.

This chain connects TRBV9 to TRBJ2-5, with D perhaps matching TRBD1 (6 bases). Germline CDR1 SGDLS, CDR2 YYNGEE. The CDR3 is 17 residues long. V lost 0 bases and J 5 bases, leaving 20 bases between the germline ends. The CDR3: CASSVARGDRPRETQYF. CDR3 nucleotides: TGTGCCAGCAGCGTAGCTCGCGGTGACAGGCCTAGGGAGACCCAGTACTTC.